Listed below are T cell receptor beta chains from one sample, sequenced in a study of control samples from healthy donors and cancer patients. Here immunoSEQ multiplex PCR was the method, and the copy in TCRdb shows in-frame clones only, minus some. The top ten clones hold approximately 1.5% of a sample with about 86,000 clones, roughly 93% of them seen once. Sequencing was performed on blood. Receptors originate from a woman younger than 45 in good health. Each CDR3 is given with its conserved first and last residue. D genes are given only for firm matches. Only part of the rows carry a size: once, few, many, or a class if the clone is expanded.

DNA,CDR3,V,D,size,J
TGTGCCAGCAGCGTCGCCGGATCCAGGGACAAAGCTTTCTTT,CASSVAGSRDKAFF,TRBV11-2,NA,once,TRBJ1-1
TGTGCCAGCAGCCCAACAGGTCATGAGCAGTTCTTC,CASSPTGHEQFF,TRBV6-2/TRBV6-3,NA,NA,TRBJ2-1
TGTGCCAGCAGCAGGACAGGGGTGAACACTGAAGCTTTCTTT,CASSRTGVNTEAFF,TRBV27,TRBD1,once,TRBJ1-1
TGTGCCAGCAGTTACTCGCCCAACAGGGGCCCCACTGAAGCTTTCTTT,CASSYSPNRGPTEAFF,TRBV6-5,TRBD1,NA,TRBJ1-1
TGTGCCAGCAGCTCAAACGGGCTCGACACAGATACGCAGTATTTT,CASSSNGLDTDTQYF,TRBV7-3,NA,NA,TRBJ2-3
TGTGCCAGCAATCCCGGATTCTACAATGAGCAGTTCTTC,CASNPGFYNEQFF,TRBV2,NA,NA,TRBJ2-1
TGTGCCAGCAGCTTAGGACAGGTTAATGAGCAGTTCTTC,CASSLGQVNEQFF,TRBV7-9,NA,NA,TRBJ2-1
TGTGCCAGCTACAGCTACACATACAATGAGCAGTTCTTC,CASYSYTYNEQFF,TRBV28,NA,NA,TRBJ2-1
TGTGCCAGCAGTTACGCACCGGTCCTGGATAGTTTCTTT,CASSYAPVLDSFF,TRBV6-2/TRBV6-3,NA,NA,TRBJ1-1
TGTGCCACCACTCAGACAGGCGATGTCGGGGGCTACACCTTC,CATTQTGDVGGYTF,TRBV15,NA,once,TRBJ1-2
TGCAGCGTAGATCCAGGACAGAACTATGGCTACACCTTC,CSVDPGQNYGYTF,TRBV29-1,NA,NA,TRBJ1-2
TGTGCCAGCTCACCACGAGGACAGGCTAATGAAAAACTGTTTTTT,CASSPRGQANEKLFF,TRBV18,TRBD1,NA,TRBJ1-4
TGTGCCAGCAGTGAACAGGGGCTCTATGGCTACACCTTC,CASSEQGLYGYTF,TRBV6-1,NA,NA,TRBJ1-2
TGTGCCTGGAGTCCACCTACAGGGCGAGGCTATGGCTACACCTTC,CAWSPPTGRGYGYTF,TRBV30,NA,NA,TRBJ1-2
TGCGCCAGCAGTACCGGGACAGGGAACGAGCAGTACTTC,CASSTGTGNEQYF,TRBV10-1,TRBD1,NA,TRBJ2-7
TGTGCCAGCACCAGTTATACCTACGAGCAGTACTTC,CASTSYTYEQYF,TRBV28,NA,NA,TRBJ2-7
TGTGCCAGCAGTTCAGCGACTAGCGGGAGCCCAGATACGCAGTATTTT,CASSSATSGSPDTQYF,TRBV6-5,TRBD2,NA,TRBJ2-3
TGTGCCAGCAGCCTGGGGACTAGCGGGGGGAAAGAGACCCAGTACTTC,CASSLGTSGGKETQYF,TRBV11-2,TRBD2,NA,TRBJ2-5
TGTGCCAGTAGTATGAGGGACAGGGACGGCTACACCTTC,CASSMRDRDGYTF,TRBV19,TRBD1,NA,TRBJ1-2
TGCGCCAGCAGCTTGGAGGGTCCCCCGGGCTACAATGAGCAGTTCTTC,CASSLEGPPGYNEQFF,TRBV5-1,NA,NA,TRBJ2-1
TGCAGCGTTGAAGATTGGGGCGAGCAGTACTTC,CSVEDWGEQYF,TRBV29-1,NA,NA,TRBJ2-7
TGTGCCACCAGCAGAGAGGGAGCGGGCAATCAGCCCCAGCATTTT,CATSREGAGNQPQHF,TRBV15,NA,once,TRBJ1-5
TGCGCCAGCAGCCAAGACCCGGGACAGGGTTTGAAGGGCTACACCTTC,CASSQDPGQGLKGYTF,TRBV4-1,TRBD1,NA,TRBJ1-2
TGTGCCAGCAGTGGACAGGGCTATGGCTACACCTTC,CASSGQGYGYTF,TRBV27,TRBD1,once,TRBJ1-2
TGCGCCAGCAGTGACAGGGTGGGGAGCAATCAGCCCCAGCATTTT,CASSDRVGSNQPQHF,TRBV10-2,NA,NA,TRBJ1-5
TGTGCCAGCAGGGGCGGAGCCTCAGATACGCAGTATTTT,CASRGGASDTQYF,TRBV12-3/TRBV12-4,NA,NA,TRBJ2-3
TGCGCCAGCAGCTTGGCGGGACGAAAAAATTCACCCCTCCACTTT,CASSLAGRKNSPLHF,TRBV5-1,NA,NA,TRBJ1-6
TGTGCCAGCATCCCCCAACAGGGGCGGGCCGGGGAGCTGTTTTTT,CASIPQQGRAGELFF,TRBV5-6,TRBD1,NA,TRBJ2-2
TGTGCCAGCAGCCAAGGGCCAGGGCTCCTTGATAATTCACCCCTCCACTTT,CASSQGPGLLDNSPLHF,TRBV3-1/TRBV3-2,NA,NA,TRBJ1-6
TGTGCCAGCGGAAATAACCGATTCTCTGGAAACACCATATATTTT,CASGNNRFSGNTIYF,TRBV9,NA,NA,TRBJ1-3
TGTGCCAGCAGTTACGTCCGAACCGGGGAGCTGTTTTTT,CASSYVRTGELFF,TRBV6-2/TRBV6-3,NA,NA,TRBJ2-2
TGTGCCAGCTCACTAGCGGGAGGGAATGCCTACAATGAGCAGTTCTTC,CASSLAGGNAYNEQFF,TRBV18,TRBD2,NA,TRBJ2-1
TGTGCCATCAGCCCGCTGGACAGGGTGAACTATGGCTACACCTTC,CAISPLDRVNYGYTF,TRBV10-3,TRBD1,once,TRBJ1-2
TGTGCCAGTAGTATCCGGAGGGGAGGCGAAAAACTGTTTTTT,CASSIRRGGEKLFF,TRBV19,NA,NA,TRBJ1-4
TGTGCCAGTACGAGAGGGGTGGGACAGCCCCAGCATTTT,CASTRGVGQPQHF,TRBV12-3/TRBV12-4,NA,once,TRBJ1-5
TGTGCCAGCAGCGTAGCACTAGCGGGAGCGACAGATACGCAGTATTTT,CASSVALAGATDTQYF,TRBV9,TRBD2,NA,TRBJ2-3
TGTGCCACCAGTGATAGAAGTATGAGTGAAAAACTGTTTTTT,CATSDRSMSEKLFF,TRBV24-1,NA,NA,TRBJ1-4
TGCGCCAGCAGCCAACAGGGGCCCCGGTACAATGAGCAGTTCTTC,CASSQQGPRYNEQFF,TRBV5-1,TRBD1,NA,TRBJ2-1
TGTGCCAGCAACTACCGGGGGGGCAATGAAAAACTGTTTTTT,CASNYRGGNEKLFF,TRBV6-6,NA,NA,TRBJ1-4
TGTGCCAGCAGAGGTTACAATGAGCAGTTCTTC,CASRGYNEQFF,TRBV6-5,NA,NA,TRBJ2-1
TGCGCCAGCAGCGGGACTAGCGGGGGGGCCTACGAGCAGTACTTC,CASSGTSGGAYEQYF,TRBV10-2,TRBD2,NA,TRBJ2-7
TGTGCCTGGAGCAACAGGGGAAAGGGCTATGGCTACACCTTC,CAWSNRGKGYGYTF,TRBV30,TRBD1,NA,TRBJ1-2
TGCGCCAGCAGCTTGGAGGGACAGGGGTGGTACGAGCAGTACTTC,CASSLEGQGWYEQYF,TRBV5-1,TRBD1,NA,TRBJ2-7